This T cell receptor beta chain was sequenced during a study of blood T cell repertoires in COVID-19. The wider study: From the United States, Italy and Spain came samples of acute and convalescent COVID-19.

Enrolment of Seattle patients took place during active infection, and they were followed longitudinally. Original processing notes: Estimation of nucleated cell counts was performed using reference gene primer amplification. The repertoire was sequenced with immunoSEQ multiplex PCR; TCRdb's copy has only in-frame clones and lacks some. V and J calls and clone size come straight from that table; D and trimming were deduced from the DNA. The data hold a few hundred thousand clones, with approximately 85% observed a single time. The receptor was derived from a woman aged 70-85 years with COVID-19, enrolled during active disease. Sequencing was performed on peripheral blood.

The CDR3 spells CASSLAGQGPAYEQYF. The CDR3 region has the DNA TGCGCCAGCAGCTTGGCTGGACAGGGGCCCGCCTACGAGCAGTACTTC. The chain is built from TRBV5-1 and TRBJ2-7; 9 nucleotides align to TRBD1. The J segment lost 2 bases and the V segment lost 0 bases, leaving 6 bases of the junction unmatched. Germline-derived CDR1 and CDR2 are SGHRS and YFSETQ. CDR3 length: 16 amino acids.